This is a list of T cell receptor beta chains from one sample in a study of beta chain features in type 1 diabetes. This table comes from immunoSEQ multiplex PCR, and its TCRdb copy is limited to in-frame clones, with some not included. The sample lists 250,000 to 350,000 clones, roughly an eighth occurring once. The source material was naive CD4+ T cells from blood. Receptor source: a man aged 30-40 years with type 1 diabetes. Both conserved end residues are part of each CDR3. The D gene is left open where the match is weak. Some rows have no size entry. The others give once, few or many, or a class for an expanded clone.

v_gene	d_gene	abundance	j_gene	CDR3nt	CDR3aa
TRBV28	NA	few	TRBJ1-5	TGTGCCAGCGCCAGGGTGGATCAGCCCCAGCATTTT	CASARVDQPQHF
TRBV11-1	NA	few	TRBJ2-1	TGTGCCAGCAGCTTCCACTATGAGCAGTTCTTC	CASSFHYEQFF
TRBV5-4	NA	NA	TRBJ1-1	TGTGCCAGCAGTCACGTACCATGGACAGTGAACACTGAAGCTTTCTTT	CASSHVPWTVNTEAFF
TRBV7-9	TRBD2	NA	TRBJ2-5	TGTGCCATCGGACTAGCGGGAGGGCCATGGGAGACCCAGTACTTC	CAIGLAGGPWETQYF
TRBV6-6	NA	NA	TRBJ2-1	TGTGCCAGCAGTCTACCCACGGTCAATGAGCAGTTCTTC	CASSLPTVNEQFF
TRBV28	NA	NA	TRBJ1-2	TGTGCCAGCAGGAGTCCCGGCCGGGGCTATGGCTACACCTTC	CASRSPGRGYGYTF
TRBV7-2	NA	few	TRBJ2-7	TGTGCCAGCAGCTTAGGCCACGACACCACCTACTACGAGCAGTACTTC	CASSLGHDTTYYEQYF
TRBV29-1	NA	few	TRBJ2-5	TGCAGCGCCTATGGAGCCCAAGAGACCCAGTACTTC	CSAYGAQETQYF
TRBV10-1	NA	NA	TRBJ2-7	TGCGCCAGCAGTGAGCCCCTTATAGGAGTTCGAAACGAGCAGTACTTC	CASSEPLIGVRNEQYF
TRBV30	NA	few	TRBJ2-7	TGTGCCTGGAGTTACAGCTACGAGCAGTACTTC	CAWSYSYEQYF
TRBV4-3	TRBD2	NA	TRBJ2-7	TGCGCCAGCAGCCAAGAAGGACTAGCCGCCTACGAGCAGTACTTC	CASSQEGLAAYEQYF
TRBV6-6	NA	few	TRBJ2-7	TGTGCCAGCACTCGGGGGGCCGGAGCTTACGAGCAGTACTTC	CASTRGAGAYEQYF
TRBV27	TRBD1	NA	TRBJ2-7	TGTGCCAGCAGTCGACAGGGAAGCCTCTCCTACGAGCAGTACTTC	CASSRQGSLSYEQYF
TRBV28	NA	few	TRBJ2-1	TGTGCCAGCAGTCTAAGCGGTTCCTACAATGAGCAGTTCTTC	CASSLSGSYNEQFF
TRBV19	TRBD2	NA	TRBJ2-7	TGTGCCAGTAGCGGGACTAGCGGGACTTACGAGCAGTACTTC	CASSGTSGTYEQYF
TRBV6-6	TRBD1	few	TRBJ2-1	TGTGCCAGCAGTTACTTCCTAGGACAGGGGCGTCTGTTCTTC	CASSYFLGQGRLFF
TRBV5-1	TRBD1	NA	TRBJ1-1	TGCGCCAGCACCGTCACTGGGACAGGCTTCAAGAGTGAAGCTTTCTTT	CASTVTGTGFKSEAFF
TRBV19	NA	few	TRBJ2-1	TGTGCCAGTAGTATGTCTTATTCGTTGACAGCCAACAATGAGCAGTTCTTC	CASSMSYSLTANNEQFF
TRBV5-1	NA	NA	TRBJ2-5	TGCGCCAGCAGCTTGGACGGCCGAGGAGAGACCCAGTACTTC	CASSLDGRGETQYF
TRBV7-2	TRBD2	NA	TRBJ2-5	TGTGCCAGCAGCTTAGGGCTAGCGGGCCAAGAGACCCAGTACTTC	CASSLGLAGQETQYF
TRBV2	NA	NA	TRBJ1-1	TGTGCCAGCAGTGCGGGGTTGGGCGGTCGGGCTTTCTTT	CASSAGLGGRAFF
TRBV7-3	TRBD2	NA	TRBJ2-3	TGTGCCAGCAGCCAGAGGACTAGCGGGAGTGGTACGCAGTATTTT	CASSQRTSGSGTQYF
TRBV2	NA	few	TRBJ2-2	TGTGCCAGCAGTGCGGAGGGACGGAGAGTGGGAGGGGAGCTGTTTTTT	CASSAEGRRVGGELFF
TRBV28	TRBD1	NA	TRBJ1-4	TGTGCCAGCAGCCGCACAGGGGACGGACTGTTTTTT	CASSRTGDGLFF
TRBV4-3	TRBD2	NA	TRBJ2-6	TGCGCCAGCAGCCAAGATCTGTGGACTAGCGGGAGCTCTGGGGCCAACGTCCTGACTTTC	CASSQDLWTSGSSGANVLTF
TRBV11-2	TRBD1	few	TRBJ2-1	TGTGCCAGCAGCTTCGGACAGGGGGAGTACAATGAGCAGTTCTTC	CASSFGQGEYNEQFF
TRBV4-2	NA	few	TRBJ2-3	TGTGCCAGCAGCCAAACTAGCACAGATACGCAGTATTTT	CASSQTSTDTQYF
TRBV19	NA	NA	TRBJ1-1	TGTGCCAGTAGTGGAGGCCCCCCGGGCACTGAAGCTTTCTTT	CASSGGPPGTEAFF
TRBV18	NA	NA	TRBJ1-4	TGTGCCAGCTCACCAGCGGGGGTAATAGGTCAACTGTTTTTT	CASSPAGVIGQLFF
TRBV7-9	NA	NA	TRBJ1-4	TGTGCCAGCAGCCAGATTGCAACTAATGAAAAACTGTTTTTT	CASSQIATNEKLFF
TRBV5-4	TRBD2	NA	TRBJ2-7	TGTGCCAGCAGCTTGAGTAGCGGGAGGCCCTCTAGGTCCTACGAGCAGTACTTC	CASSLSSGRPSRSYEQYF
TRBV7-9	NA	few	TRBJ1-1	TGTGCCAGCAGCTTTACATCGGGAGGGACTGAAGCTTTCTTT	CASSFTSGGTEAFF
TRBV7-3	NA	NA	TRBJ2-2	TGTGCCAGCAGCTCCTACACCGGGGAGCTGTTTTTT	CASSSYTGELFF
TRBV14	NA	few	TRBJ1-5	TGTGCCAGCAGCCAAGCGGGCAATCAGCCCCAGCATTTT	CASSQAGNQPQHF
TRBV4-3	NA	NA	TRBJ2-7	TGCGCCAGCAGCCAAGATCGGAGGGCCGGCTACGAGCAGTACTTC	CASSQDRRAGYEQYF
TRBV28	TRBD1	few	TRBJ2-1	TGTGCCAGCAGTTTGTTCGGACAGGGGGCCTCCAATGAGCAGTTCTTC	CASSLFGQGASNEQFF
TRBV5-1	TRBD2	few	TRBJ2-7	TGCGCCAGCAGCTCCGGGACTAGCGTTTCCTACGAGCAGTACTTC	CASSSGTSVSYEQYF
TRBV7-2	TRBD1	few	TRBJ1-3	TGTGCCAGCAGCCCTCAGAGGGGGCTTGGAAACACCATATATTTT	CASSPQRGLGNTIYF
TRBV9	NA	few	TRBJ2-1	TGTGCCAGCGGCGACCGGGAGAGCTCCTACAATGAGCAGTTCTTC	CASGDRESSYNEQFF
TRBV5-4	NA	NA	TRBJ2-5	TGTGCCAGCACCTTAGGTGGTTTCATGACGGGGGAGACCCAGTACTTC	CASTLGGFMTGETQYF
TRBV6-4	TRBD2	NA	TRBJ2-1	TGTGCCAGCAGTGACCTTTCTAGCGGGAGGTACGATGAGCAGTTCTTC	CASSDLSSGRYDEQFF
TRBV28	TRBD1	NA	TRBJ1-2	TGTGCCAGCAGTATCATCTTGGACAGGGGAAATGGCTACACCTTC	CASSIILDRGNGYTF